The TCR beta chain described here comes from a study of shared clonotypes between healthy human individuals. The CDR3 contains 11 residues. Germline V gene sequence: CDR1 ENHRY, CDR2 SYGVKD. V lost 4 bases and J 5 bases, leaving 5 bases between the germline ends. Those who donated were healthy HIV-negative adults, with no recent acute infections or vaccinations reported. The test was conducted at deep level. Measured with immunoSEQ multiplex PCR; TCRdb has only the in-frame clones, and not every one. The sample holds over a million clones, about 75% seen once. About this clone itself: Other DNA sequences from this sample encode an identical CDR3 as well.

V gene TRBV10-3 combines with J gene TRBJ1-1; D call uncertain. The sample taken for sequencing was memory CD4+ T cells sorted from blood. Subset given: CD45RA-negative fraction. This clonotype was sampled from a man aged 18 to 30 in good health. CDR3: CAISGGTEAFF. CDR3 sequence (DNA): TGTGCCATCAGTGGAGGAACTGAAGCTTTCTTT.